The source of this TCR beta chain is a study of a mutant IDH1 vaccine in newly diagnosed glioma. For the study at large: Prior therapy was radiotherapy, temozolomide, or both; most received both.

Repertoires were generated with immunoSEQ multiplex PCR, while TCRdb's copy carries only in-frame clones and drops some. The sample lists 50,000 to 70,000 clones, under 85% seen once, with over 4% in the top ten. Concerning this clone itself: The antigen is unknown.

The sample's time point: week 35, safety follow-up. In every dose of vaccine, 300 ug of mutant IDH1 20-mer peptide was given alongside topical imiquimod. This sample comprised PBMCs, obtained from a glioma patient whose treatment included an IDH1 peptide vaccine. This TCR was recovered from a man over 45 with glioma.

For the CDR3, the DNA is TGTGCCAGCAGCCCCCAGGGGATCCTGGACACTGAAGCTTTCTTT. This sequence encodes CASSPQGILDTEAFF. V gene TRBV9 combines with J gene TRBJ1-1; tentative D call: TRBD1 (6 bases). V was cut by 4 bases and J by 3 bases, with 16 bases left in between. Germline assignment: CDR1 SGDLS and CDR2 YYNGEE. This CDR3 is 15 amino acids long.